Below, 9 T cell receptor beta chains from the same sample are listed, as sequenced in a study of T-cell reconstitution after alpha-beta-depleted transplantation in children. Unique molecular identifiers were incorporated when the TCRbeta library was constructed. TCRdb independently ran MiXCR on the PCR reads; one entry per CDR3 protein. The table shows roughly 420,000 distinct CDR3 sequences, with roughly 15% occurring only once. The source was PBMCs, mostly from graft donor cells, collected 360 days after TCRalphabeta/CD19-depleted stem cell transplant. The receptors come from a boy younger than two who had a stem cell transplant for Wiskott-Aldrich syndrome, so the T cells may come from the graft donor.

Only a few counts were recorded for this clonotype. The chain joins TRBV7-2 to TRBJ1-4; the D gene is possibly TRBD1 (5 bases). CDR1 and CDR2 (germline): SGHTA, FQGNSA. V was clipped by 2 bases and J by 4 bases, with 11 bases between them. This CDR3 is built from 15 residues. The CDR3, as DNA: TGTGCCAGCAGCTTAACAGGTCTTAATAATGAAAAACTGTTTTTT. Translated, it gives CASSLTGLNNEKLFF.

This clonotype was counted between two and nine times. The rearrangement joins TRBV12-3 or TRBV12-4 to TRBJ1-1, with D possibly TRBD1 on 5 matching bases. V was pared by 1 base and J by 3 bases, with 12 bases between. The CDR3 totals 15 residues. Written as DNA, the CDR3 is TGTGCCAGCAGTTTAGAACGGGGGGTTTACACTGAAGCTTTCTTT. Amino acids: CASSLERGVYTEAFF.

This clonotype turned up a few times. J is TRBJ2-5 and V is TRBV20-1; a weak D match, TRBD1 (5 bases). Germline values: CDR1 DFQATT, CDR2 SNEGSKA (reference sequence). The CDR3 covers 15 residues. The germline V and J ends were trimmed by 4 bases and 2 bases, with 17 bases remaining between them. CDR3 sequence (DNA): TGCAGTGCTAAAATTGGGGCTATCCCTCAAGAGACCCAGTACTTC. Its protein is CSAKIGAIPQETQYF.

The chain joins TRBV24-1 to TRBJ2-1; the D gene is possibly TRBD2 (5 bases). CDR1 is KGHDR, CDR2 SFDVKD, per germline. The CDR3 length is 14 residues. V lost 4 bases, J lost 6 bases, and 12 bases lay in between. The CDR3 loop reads CATSEAGRGNEQFF. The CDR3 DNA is TGTGCCACCAGTGAGGCGGGTCGGGGCAATGAGCAGTTCTTC.

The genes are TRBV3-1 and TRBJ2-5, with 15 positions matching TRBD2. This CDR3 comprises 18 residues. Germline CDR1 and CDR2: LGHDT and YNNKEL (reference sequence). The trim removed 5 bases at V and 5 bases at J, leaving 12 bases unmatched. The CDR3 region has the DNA TGTGCCAGCAGCAATTGGACTAGCGGGAGGGTCTCGGGGGAGACCCAGTACTTC. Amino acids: CASSNWTSGRVSGETQYF.

The CDR3 nucleotides are TGCGCCAGCAGCCAAGTCCGGGACCGGTACAATGAGCAGTTCTTC. It encodes CASSQVRDRYNEQFF. J is TRBJ2-1 and V is TRBV4-1; D could derive from TRBD1 or TRBD2 (5 bases each). This CDR3 region has 15 residues. V lost 1 base to trimming and J lost 4 bases, with 11 bases between them. Germline V gene data show CDR1 as MGHRA and CDR2 as YSYEKL.

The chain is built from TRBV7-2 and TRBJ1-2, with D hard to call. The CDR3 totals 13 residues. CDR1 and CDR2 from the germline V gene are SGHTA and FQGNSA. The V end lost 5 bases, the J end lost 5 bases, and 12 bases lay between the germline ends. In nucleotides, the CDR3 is TGTGCCAGCAGCCCGCTCGGACGGTATGGCTACACCTTC. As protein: CASSPLGRYGYTF.

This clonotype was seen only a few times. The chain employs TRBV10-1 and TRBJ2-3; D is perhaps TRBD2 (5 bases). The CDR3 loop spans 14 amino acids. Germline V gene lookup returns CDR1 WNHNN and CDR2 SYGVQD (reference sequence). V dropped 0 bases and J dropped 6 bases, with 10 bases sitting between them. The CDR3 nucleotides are TGCGCCAGCAGTGAGTCGAGGAGGCGGGATACGCAGTATTTT. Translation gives CASSESRRRDTQYF.

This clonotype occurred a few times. DNA for the CDR3: TGTGCCAGCAGTGATGGGGGACAGGGTTCTCTCGAGCAGTACTTC. It yields the protein CASSDGGQGSLEQYF. The V gene is TRBV2, the J gene TRBJ2-7; 9 bases map to TRBD1. The V segment lost 3 bases and the J segment 6 bases; nucleotides outside the gene matches: 9. CDR1 is SNHLY, CDR2 FYNNEI, per germline. The length of the CDR3 is 15 residues.